This TCR beta chain was sequenced in a study of T cells in localized non-small cell lung cancer. Whole-study findings and limits: A median of around 60 of the top 100 tumor clones appeared in adjacent lung, which was paired and uninvolved. Highest T cell clonality was seen in uninvolved adjacent lung, surpassing that measured in tumor. The tumor had only one region sequenced, so heterogeneity remains possible.

Remarks on this clone: Its antigen remains unknown.

Using immunoSEQ multiplex PCR, the repertoire was profiled, and TCRdb retains in-frame clones only, with some absent. The profile shows 13,000 or so clones, roughly nine tenths of them singletons. Trimming removed 7 bases at V and 0 bases at J, with 18 bases between. The germline V gene has CDR1 LNHDA and CDR2 SQIVND (reference sequence). There are 17 residues in the CDR3. Specimen: peripheral blood mononuclear cells, collected before any cancer treatment. The source of this sequence is a man between 40 and 69 years old with stage III lung adenocarcinoma. This rearrangement joins TRBV19 to TRBJ2-2, with D perhaps matching TRBD1 or TRBD2 (5 bases each). CDR3: CASTYSGTSSNTGELFF. For the CDR3, the DNA is TGTGCCAGTACCTACTCGGGGACGTCTTCGAACACCGGGGAGCTGTTTTTT. The full variable domain, in which reference TRBV19 and TRBJ2-2 provide the parts outside the CDR3, is DGGITQSPKYLFRKEGQNVTLSCEQNLNHDAMYWYRQDPGQGLRLIYYSQIVNDFQKGDIAEGYSVSREKKESFPLTVTSAQKNPTAFYLCASTYSGTSSNTGELFFGEGSRLTVL.